In its sample, the clone carrying this T cell receptor (beta chain) was seen many times. This entry comes from a study of CD8+CD57+ T cells in acquired aplastic anemia. All patients picked for sequencing had shown, by flow cytometry, an expansion of CD8+CD57+ cells. Severe acquired aplastic anemia was present in all patients. V dropped 0 bases and J dropped 3; count of bases not matched to a gene: 3. This CDR3 is 14 amino acids long. Looked up from germline, CDR1 is DFQATT and CDR2 is SNEGSKA (reference sequence). Both TCR beta VDJ combination and CDR3 sequence profiling were carried out. Genomic DNA was the template for this profiling. Using its own MiXCR run on the reads, TCRdb lists one record per CDR3 protein. The table includes some 120,000 distinct CDR3 sequences, about 40% detected once.

The chain employs TRBV20-1 and TRBJ2-7, with 9 bases that match TRBD2. The source of this sequence is a human donor with aplastic anemia. The specimen was sorted CD4+, CD8+, or CD8+CD57+ T cells (not recorded which) from PBMCs. CDR3 protein: CSAREAGGHYEQYF. In DNA, the CDR3 is TGCAGTGCTAGAGAAGCGGGGGGACACTACGAGCAGTACTTC.